This T cell receptor beta chain was found in a study of blood T cell repertoires in COVID-19. Study information: COVID-19 samples from acute and convalescent phases originated in the United States, Italy and Spain. The cDNA or gDNA used as material had been derived from T cells, B-cell-depleted T cells, or PBMCs.

Original data processing: Scientists estimated how many nucleated cells there were by amplifying reference gene primers. TCRdb's copy holds only in-frame clones and misses some; the assay was immunoSEQ multiplex PCR. That table gives V, J and clone size, and the DNA gave D and trimming. The sample includes fewer than 350,000 clones, more than 75% of them seen just once. The table lists this clone with a few counts. Trimming pared 7 bases from V and 7 bases from J, leaving 17 bases between. The CDR3 is 15 amino acids. Germline loops: CDR1 SGHVS, CDR2 FQNEAQ. The sample was PBMCs or T cells enriched from blood (not recorded which). This clonotype originated in a woman aged 40 to 55 with acute COVID-19. The gene calls are TRBV7-8 and TRBJ1-6; a possible D gene is TRBD1 (5 bases). CDR3 DNA: TGTGCCAGCACCCGGCGGGGGAGTAGCAATTCACCCCTCCACTTT. Translation: CASTRRGSSNSPLHF.